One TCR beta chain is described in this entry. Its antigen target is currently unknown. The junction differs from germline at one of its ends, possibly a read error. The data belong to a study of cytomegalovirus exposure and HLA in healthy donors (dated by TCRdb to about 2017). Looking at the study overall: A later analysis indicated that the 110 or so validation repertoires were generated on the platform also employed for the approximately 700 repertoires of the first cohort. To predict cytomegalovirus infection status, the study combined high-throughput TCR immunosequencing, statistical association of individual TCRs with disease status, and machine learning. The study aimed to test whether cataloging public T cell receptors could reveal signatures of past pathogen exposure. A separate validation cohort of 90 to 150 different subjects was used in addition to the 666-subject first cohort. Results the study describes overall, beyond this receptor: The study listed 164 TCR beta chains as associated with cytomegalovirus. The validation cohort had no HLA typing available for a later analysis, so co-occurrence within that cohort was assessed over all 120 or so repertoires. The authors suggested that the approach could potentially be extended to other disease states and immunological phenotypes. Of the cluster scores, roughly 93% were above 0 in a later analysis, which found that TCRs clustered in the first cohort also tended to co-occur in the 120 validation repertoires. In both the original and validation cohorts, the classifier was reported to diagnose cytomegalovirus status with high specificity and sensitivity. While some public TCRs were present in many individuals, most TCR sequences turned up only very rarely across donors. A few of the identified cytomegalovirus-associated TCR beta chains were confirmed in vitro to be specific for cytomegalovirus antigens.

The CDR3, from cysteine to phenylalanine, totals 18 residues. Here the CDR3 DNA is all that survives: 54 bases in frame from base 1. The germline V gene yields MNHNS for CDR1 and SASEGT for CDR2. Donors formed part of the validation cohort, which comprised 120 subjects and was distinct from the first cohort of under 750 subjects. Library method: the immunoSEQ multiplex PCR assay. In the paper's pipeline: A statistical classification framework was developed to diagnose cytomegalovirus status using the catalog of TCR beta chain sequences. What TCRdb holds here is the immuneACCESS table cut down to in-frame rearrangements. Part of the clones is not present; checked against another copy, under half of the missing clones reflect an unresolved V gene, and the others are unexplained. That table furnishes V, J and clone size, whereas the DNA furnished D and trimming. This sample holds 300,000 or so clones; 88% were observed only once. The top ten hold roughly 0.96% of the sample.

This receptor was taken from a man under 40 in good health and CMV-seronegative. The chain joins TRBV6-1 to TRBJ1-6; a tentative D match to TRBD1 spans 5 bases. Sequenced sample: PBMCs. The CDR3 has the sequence CASSKAAGLSSYNSPLHF. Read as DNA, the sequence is TGTGCCAGCAGTAAAGCGGCAGGGTTGAGCTCCTATAATTCACCCCTCCACTTT.